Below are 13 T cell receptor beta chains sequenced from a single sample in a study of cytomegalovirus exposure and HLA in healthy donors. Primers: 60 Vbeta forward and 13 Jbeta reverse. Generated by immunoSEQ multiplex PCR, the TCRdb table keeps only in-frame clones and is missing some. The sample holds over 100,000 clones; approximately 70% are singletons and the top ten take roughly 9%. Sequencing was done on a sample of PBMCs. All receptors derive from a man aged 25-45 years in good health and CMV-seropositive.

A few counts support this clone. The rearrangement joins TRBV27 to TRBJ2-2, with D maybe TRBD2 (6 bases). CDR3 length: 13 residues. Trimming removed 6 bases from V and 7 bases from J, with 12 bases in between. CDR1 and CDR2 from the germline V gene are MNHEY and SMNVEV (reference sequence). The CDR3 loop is CASRGLANGELFF. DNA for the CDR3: TGTGCCAGCAGGGGGCTAGCGAACGGGGAGCTGTTTTTT.

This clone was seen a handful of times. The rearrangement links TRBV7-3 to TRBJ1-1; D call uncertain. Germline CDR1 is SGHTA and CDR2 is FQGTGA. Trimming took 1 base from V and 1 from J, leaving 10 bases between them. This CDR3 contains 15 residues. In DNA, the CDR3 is TGTGCCAGCAGCTTAAATGCAGGCGAGAACACTGAAGCTTTCTTT. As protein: CASSLNAGENTEAFF.

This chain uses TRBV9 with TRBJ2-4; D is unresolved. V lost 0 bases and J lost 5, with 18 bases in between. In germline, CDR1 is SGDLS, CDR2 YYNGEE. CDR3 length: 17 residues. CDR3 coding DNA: TGTGCCAGCAGCGTAGTGGAAGGCACATACGGAGAAAACATTCAGTACTTC. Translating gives CASSVVEGTYGENIQYF.

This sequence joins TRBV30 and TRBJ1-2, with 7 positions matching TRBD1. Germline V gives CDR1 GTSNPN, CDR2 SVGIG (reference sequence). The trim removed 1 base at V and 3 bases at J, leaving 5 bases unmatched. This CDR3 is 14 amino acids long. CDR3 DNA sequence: TGTGCCTGGAGTGCGGACAGGTCTTACTATGGCTACACCTTC. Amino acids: CAWSADRSYYGYTF. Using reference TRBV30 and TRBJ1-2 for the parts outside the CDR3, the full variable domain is SQTIHQWPATLVQPVGSPLSLECTVEGTSNPNLYWYRQAAGRGLQLLFYSVGIGQISSEVPQNLSASRPQDRQFILSSKKLLLSDSGFYLCAWSADRSYYGYTFGSGTRLTVV.

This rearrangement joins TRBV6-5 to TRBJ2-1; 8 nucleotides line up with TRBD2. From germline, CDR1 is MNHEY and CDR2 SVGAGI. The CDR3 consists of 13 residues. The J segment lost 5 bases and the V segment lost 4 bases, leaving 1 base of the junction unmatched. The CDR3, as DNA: TGTGCCAGCAGTTCACTAGCGGACAATGAGCAGTTCTTC. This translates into CASSSLADNEQFF.

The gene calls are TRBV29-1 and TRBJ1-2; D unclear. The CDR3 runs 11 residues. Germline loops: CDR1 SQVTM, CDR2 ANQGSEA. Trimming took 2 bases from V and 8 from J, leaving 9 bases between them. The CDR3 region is CSVEQGEGYTF. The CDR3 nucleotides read TGCAGCGTTGAACAAGGAGAGGGCTACACCTTC.

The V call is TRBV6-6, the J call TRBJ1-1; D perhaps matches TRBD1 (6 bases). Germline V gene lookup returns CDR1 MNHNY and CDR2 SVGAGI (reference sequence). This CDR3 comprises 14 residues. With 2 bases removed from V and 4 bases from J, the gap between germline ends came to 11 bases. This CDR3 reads CASSYKGEITEAFF. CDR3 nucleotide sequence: TGTGCCAGCAGTTACAAGGGGGAGATCACTGAAGCTTTCTTT.

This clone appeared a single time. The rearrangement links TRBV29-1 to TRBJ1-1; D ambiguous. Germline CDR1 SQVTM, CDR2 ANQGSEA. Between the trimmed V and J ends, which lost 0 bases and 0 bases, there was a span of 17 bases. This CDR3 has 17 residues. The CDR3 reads CSVEDLPSQTVNTEAFF. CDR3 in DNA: TGCAGCGTTGAAGATCTGCCGTCTCAGACTGTGAACACTGAAGCTTTCTTT.

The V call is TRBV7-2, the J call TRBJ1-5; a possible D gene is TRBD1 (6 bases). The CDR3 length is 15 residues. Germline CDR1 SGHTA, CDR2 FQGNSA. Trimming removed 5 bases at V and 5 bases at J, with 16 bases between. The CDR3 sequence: CASSSQGPAYQPQHF. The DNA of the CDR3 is TGTGCCAGCAGCAGTCAGGGGCCGGCCTATCAGCCCCAGCATTTT.

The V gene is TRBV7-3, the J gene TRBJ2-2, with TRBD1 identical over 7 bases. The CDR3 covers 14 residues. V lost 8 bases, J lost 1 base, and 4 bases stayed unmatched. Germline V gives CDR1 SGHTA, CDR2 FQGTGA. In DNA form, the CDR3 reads TGTGCCAGCTCAAGACAGGGGAACACCGGGGAGCTGTTTTTT. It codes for CASSRQGNTGELFF.

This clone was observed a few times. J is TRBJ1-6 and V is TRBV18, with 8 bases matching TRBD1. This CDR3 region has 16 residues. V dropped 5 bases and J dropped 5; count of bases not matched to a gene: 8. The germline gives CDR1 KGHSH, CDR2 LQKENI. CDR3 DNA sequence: TGTGCCAGCTCAACGAGACAGGGGACCGATAATTCACCCCTCCACTTT. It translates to CASSTRQGTDNSPLHF.

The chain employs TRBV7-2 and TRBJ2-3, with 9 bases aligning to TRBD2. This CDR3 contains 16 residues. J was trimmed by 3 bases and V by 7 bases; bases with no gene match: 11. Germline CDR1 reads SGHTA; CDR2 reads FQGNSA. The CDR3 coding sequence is TGTGCCAGCACCCCTCGGGGGGCGGGAGGGACAGATACGCAGTATTTT. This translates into CASTPRGAGGTDTQYF.

The chain's CDR3 is CASRNSAATEAFF. DNA for the CDR3: TGTGCCAGCAGGAATTCAGCGGCCACTGAAGCTTTCTTT. The chain is built from TRBV6-6 and TRBJ1-1; D remains unclear. The V and J ends lost 6 bases and 4 bases respectively, with 12 bases between them. Germline V CDR1 and CDR2: MNHNY, SVGAGI (reference sequence). The CDR3 is made up of 13 amino acids.